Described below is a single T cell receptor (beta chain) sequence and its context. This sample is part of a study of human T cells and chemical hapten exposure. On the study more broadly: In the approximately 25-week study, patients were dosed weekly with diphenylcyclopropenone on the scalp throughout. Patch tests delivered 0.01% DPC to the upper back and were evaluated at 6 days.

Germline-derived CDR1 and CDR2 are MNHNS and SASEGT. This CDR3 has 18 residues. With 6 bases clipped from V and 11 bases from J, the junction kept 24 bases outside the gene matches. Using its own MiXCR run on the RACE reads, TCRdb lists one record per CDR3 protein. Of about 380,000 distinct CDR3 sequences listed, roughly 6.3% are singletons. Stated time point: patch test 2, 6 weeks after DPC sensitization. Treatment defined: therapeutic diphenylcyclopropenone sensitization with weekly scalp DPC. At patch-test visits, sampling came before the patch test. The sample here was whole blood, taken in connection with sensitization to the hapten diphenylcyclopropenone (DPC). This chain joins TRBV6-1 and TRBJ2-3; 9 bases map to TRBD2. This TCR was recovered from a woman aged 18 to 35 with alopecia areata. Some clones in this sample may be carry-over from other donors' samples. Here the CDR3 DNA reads TGTGCCAGCAGAAGGCCCCTACTAGGGCGGGGGGGCCGAGGGGAGCAGTATTTT. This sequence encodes CASRRPLLGRGGRGEQYF.